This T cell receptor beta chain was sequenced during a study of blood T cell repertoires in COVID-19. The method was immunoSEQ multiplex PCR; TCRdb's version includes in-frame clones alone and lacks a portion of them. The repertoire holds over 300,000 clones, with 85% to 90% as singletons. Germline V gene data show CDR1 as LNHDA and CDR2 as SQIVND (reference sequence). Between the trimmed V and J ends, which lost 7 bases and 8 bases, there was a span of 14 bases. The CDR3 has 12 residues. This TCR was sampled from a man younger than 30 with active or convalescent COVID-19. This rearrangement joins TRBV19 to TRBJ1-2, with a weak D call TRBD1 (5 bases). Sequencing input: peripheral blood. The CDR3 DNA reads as TGTGCCAGTACCTTCGGGGGTTTAGGCTACACCTTC. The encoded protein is CASTFGGLGYTF.